Each of the 27 T cell receptor beta chains below was sequenced from the same sample in a study of cytomegalovirus exposure and HLA in healthy donors. PCR amplification relied on 60 Vbeta primers (plus 13 Jbeta primers). The assay was immunoSEQ multiplex PCR, and TCRdb's table has in-frame clones only and misses some. Recorded for this sample: about 210,000 clones. The sample consisted of PBMCs. Receptors were obtained from a woman in her 30s in good health and CMV-seropositive.

The gene calls are TRBV2 and TRBJ1-2, with D unresolved. The length of the CDR3 is 14 residues. Trimming removed 9 bases from V and 2 bases from J, with 16 bases in between. Germline assignment: CDR1 SNHLY and CDR2 FYNNEI. CDR3 sequence (DNA): TGTGCCAGAACTTTCGGGGTGGCGAACTATGGCTACACCTTC. It is translated as CARTFGVANYGYTF.

This chain joins TRBV11-2 and TRBJ2-2; D remains unclear. Deletions cut 1 base from V and 4 bases from J, with 10 bases between. The CDR3 has 15 amino acids. Per the germline V gene, CDR1 is SGHAT and CDR2 is FQNNGV. The CDR3, as DNA: TGTGCCAGCAGCTTAGCACGGGTCCCCACCGGGGAGCTGTTTTTT. It yields the protein CASSLARVPTGELFF.

The chain uses TRBV7-8 and TRBJ1-4, with 7 bases aligning to TRBD1. Losses at the gene ends were 1 base for V and 5 bases for J; bases not matched to a gene: 10. The CDR3 covers 17 residues. Germline CDR1 reads SGHVS; CDR2 reads FQNEAQ. The CDR3 DNA is TGTGCCAGCAGCTTAGGGTATAGGGGACAGTTAAATGAAAAACTGTTTTTT. Amino acid sequence: CASSLGYRGQLNEKLFF.

V usage is TRBV7-2 and J usage is TRBJ2-2; TRBD1 aligns across 7 bases. Germline CDR1 is SGHTA and CDR2 is FQGNSA. V lost 3 bases, J lost 3 bases, and 4 bases stayed unmatched. The CDR3 extends over 15 amino acids. The DNA of the CDR3 is TGTGCCAGCAGCTTTTCCAGGGGGTACACCGGGGAGCTGTTTTTT. This codes for CASSFSRGYTGELFF.

The chain combines TRBV4-3 with TRBJ1-3; unclear D gene. V was shortened by 1 base and J by 2 bases, with 6 bases between the two germline ends. The V gene's germline CDR1 is LGHNA and CDR2 YSLEER. This CDR3 comprises 14 residues. The CDR3 loop is CASSQVSAGNTIYF. CDR3 nucleotides: TGCGCCAGCAGCCAAGTCAGCGCTGGAAACACCATATATTTT.

This chain links TRBV5-1 with TRBJ1-1; D is unresolved. Deletions cut 4 bases from V and 2 bases from J, with 12 bases between. In germline, CDR1 is SGHRS, CDR2 YFSETQ. The CDR3 has 14 residues. In DNA, the CDR3 is TGCGCCAGCAGCAAATCGTCCGGTAACACTGAAGCTTTCTTT. Its protein product is CASSKSSGNTEAFF. Full variable domain (rest looked up from reference TRBV5-1 and TRBJ1-1): KAGVTQTPRYLIKTRGQQVTLSCSPISGHRSVSWYQQTPGQGLQFLFEYFSETQRNKGNFPGRFSGRQFSNSRSEMNVSTLELGDSALYLCASSKSSGNTEAFFGQGTRLTVV.

CDR3 DNA: TGCGCCAGCAGCCTGGGATCCGGGGATCACTACGAGCAGTACTTC. It encodes CASSLGSGDHYEQYF. The chain employs TRBV5-1 and TRBJ2-7, with D perhaps TRBD2 (5 bases). Trimming removed 4 bases from V and 3 bases from J, with 17 bases in between. This CDR3 comprises 15 residues. Germline-derived CDR1 and CDR2 are SGHRS and YFSETQ.

The CDR3 reads CASSIPGDYEQYF. CDR3 DNA: TGTGCCAGTAGTATCCCAGGGGACTACGAGCAGTACTTC. The chain couples TRBV19 to TRBJ2-7, with TRBD1 as a possible D gene (6 bases). The CDR3 is made up of 13 amino acids. The germline V and J ends were trimmed by 3 bases and 3 bases, with 9 bases remaining between them. Germline values: CDR1 LNHDA, CDR2 SQIVND (reference sequence).

The rearrangement links TRBV28 to TRBJ1-1, with D unclear. CDR3 length: 14 residues. V was shortened by 2 bases and J by 1 base, with 8 bases between the two germline ends. Germline CDR1 and CDR2: MDHEN and SYDVKM. Here the CDR3 reads CASSLRGWNTEAFF. As DNA, the CDR3 is TGTGCCAGCAGTTTACGAGGGTGGAACACTGAAGCTTTCTTT.

The chain carries TRBV9 and TRBJ2-3, with TRBD2 matching over 9 bases. Per the germline V gene, CDR1 is SGDLS and CDR2 is YYNGEE. The length of the CDR3 is 14 residues. J was trimmed by 9 bases and V by 0 bases; bases with no gene match: 5. Here the CDR3 reads CASSVEGSGSTQYF. In DNA, the CDR3 is TGTGCCAGCAGCGTAGAAGGTAGCGGGAGCACGCAGTATTTT.

This rearrangement joins TRBV6-5 to TRBJ2-1; D gene unclear. The germline V gene encodes CDR1 MNHEY and CDR2 SVGAGI. V shed 5 bases and J shed 2 bases, with 13 bases lying between them. The CDR3 sequence is 15 residues long. CDR3 loop: CASSPGTITYNEQFF. CDR3 coding DNA: TGTGCCAGCAGTCCCGGCACTATCACCTACAATGAGCAGTTCTTC.

The CDR3 spells CASSLPDRGNTEAFF. The CDR3 DNA reads as TGTGCCAGCAGTTTACCTGACAGGGGGAACACTGAAGCTTTCTTT. The genes are TRBV27 and TRBJ1-1; TRBD1 agrees at 8 bases. Germline trimming cut 2 bases from V and 1 base from J; bases unmatched to any gene: 3. The CDR3 length is 15 residues. The germline V gene encodes CDR1 MNHEY and CDR2 SMNVEV (reference sequence).

V is TRBV10-1 and J is TRBJ2-1; D remains ambiguous. Trimming removed 1 base from V and 0 bases from J, with 10 bases in between. Germline V CDR1 and CDR2: WNHNN, SYGVQD (reference sequence). CDR3 length: 16 amino acids. The CDR3 coding sequence is TGCGCCAGCAGTGAGTATCTGGGCCGCTCCTACAATGAGCAGTTCTTC. Translated, it gives CASSEYLGRSYNEQFF.

CDR3 in amino acids: CASSPRGTGELFF. CDR3 sequence (DNA): TGTGCCAGCAGCCCCAGGGGCACCGGGGAGCTGTTTTTT. This chain uses TRBV6-6 with TRBJ2-2; TRBD1 might be the D (6 bases). Germline V CDR1 and CDR2: MNHNY, SVGAGI (reference sequence). CDR3 size: 13 residues. Trimming left V 6 bases short and J 4 bases short, with 9 bases between.

The chain recombines TRBV10-1 with TRBJ2-1, with TRBD2 matching 10 bases. CDR1 and CDR2 (germline): WNHNN, SYGVQD (reference sequence). The junction had 1 base not matched to a gene; V was cut back by 2 bases and J by 0 bases. The CDR3 has 16 residues. CDR3 sequence: CASSEASGGSYNEQFF. The CDR3 DNA follows: TGCGCCAGCAGTGAGGCTAGCGGGGGCTCCTACAATGAGCAGTTCTTC.

The chain is built from TRBV5-1 and TRBJ2-2, with a possible D match to TRBD1 (5 bases). Germline V gives CDR1 SGHRS, CDR2 YFSETQ. V lost 5 bases and J lost 4, with 12 bases in between. The CDR3 is 14 amino acids. The CDR3 loop is CASSWGPSTGELFF. The CDR3, as DNA: TGCGCCAGCAGTTGGGGCCCGAGCACCGGGGAGCTGTTTTTT.

V is TRBV25-1 and J is TRBJ2-3; 7 bases agree with TRBD1. J was trimmed by 1 base and V by 2 bases; bases with no gene match: 6. The V gene's germline CDR1 is MGHDK and CDR2 SYGVNS. The CDR3 contains 16 residues. The CDR3 spells CASSEPRTGRTDTQYF. The CDR3 DNA reads TGTGCCAGCAGTGAACCACGGACAGGCCGCACAGATACGCAGTATTTT.

The chain is built from TRBV27 and TRBJ1-1, with D possibly being TRBD1 (5 bases). The CDR3 totals 13 residues. The V end was cut by 2 bases, the J end by 2 bases, with 6 bases between. The germline gives CDR1 MNHEY, CDR2 SMNVEV (reference sequence). CDR3 loop: CASSLGHNTEAFF. CDR3 coding DNA: TGTGCCAGCAGTTTAGGACATAACACTGAAGCTTTCTTT.

The chain combines TRBV5-1 with TRBJ2-7, with 9 bases aligning to TRBD1. There are 15 residues in the CDR3. The V segment lost 2 bases and the J segment 6 bases; nucleotides outside the gene matches: 9. Looked up from germline, CDR1 is SGHRS and CDR2 is YFSETQ. CDR3: CASSFRSQGATEQYF. CDR3 nucleotide sequence: TGCGCCAGCAGCTTTCGTTCACAGGGGGCGACCGAGCAGTACTTC.

V gene TRBV18 combines with J gene TRBJ2-6; TRBD1 aligns across 8 bases. The germline CDR1 and CDR2 sequences are KGHSH and LQKENI. Trimming took 3 bases from V and 2 from J; bases not matched to a gene: 0. CDR3 length equals 15 residues. The CDR3 coding sequence is TGTGCCAGCTCACCCAGGGGGCCTGGGGCCAACGTCCTGACTTTC. Protein: CASSPRGPGANVLTF.

The CDR3 loop is CASSFSGTAKNIQYF. The CDR3, as DNA: TGTGCCAGCAGCTTCAGCGGGACGGCCAAAAACATTCAGTACTTC. The J gene is TRBJ2-4, the V gene TRBV7-2; 7 positions agree with TRBD2. The CDR3 has 15 amino acids. Germline lookup yields CDR1 SGHTA and CDR2 FQGNSA. After removal of 3 bases from V and 1 base from J, the junction contained 3 bases not matched to a gene.

V and J are TRBV18 and TRBJ1-1; TRBD1 might be the D (5 bases). This CDR3 region has 16 residues. CDR1 KGHSH and CDR2 LQKENI come from the germline V gene. Trimming took 3 bases from V and 7 from J, leaving 21 bases between them. In DNA form, the CDR3 reads TGTGCCAGCTCACCCCAAGGTGGACGGACACGCTATGAAGCTTTCTTT. The encoded protein is CASSPQGGRTRYEAFF.

The chain joins TRBV10-3 to TRBJ1-1; 7 nucleotides line up with TRBD1. Germline V lookup: CDR1 ENHRY, CDR2 SYGVKD. The CDR3 is 15 amino acids. Losses at the gene ends were 6 bases for V and 6 bases for J; bases not matched to a gene: 13. The CDR3 is CAISSKGGGSAEAFF. In nucleotides, the CDR3 is TGTGCCATCAGCTCCAAAGGGGGCGGCAGCGCTGAAGCTTTCTTT.

This chain connects TRBV28 to TRBJ1-1; 8 bases agree with TRBD1. V lost 8 bases to trimming and J lost 5 bases; unmatched junction nucleotides: 10. The CDR3 has 14 amino acids. The germline gives CDR1 MDHEN, CDR2 SYDVKM. DNA of the CDR3: TGTGCCAGCGCCACAGGGGGAAGGTGGACTGAAGCTTTCTTT. Protein product: CASATGGRWTEAFF.

The chain is built from TRBV15 and TRBJ2-7; tentatively, D is TRBD2 (6 bases). Trimming removed 0 bases from V and 5 bases from J, with 11 bases in between. The CDR3 sequence is 14 residues long. Germline values: CDR1 LNHNV, CDR2 YYDKDF (reference sequence). The CDR3 DNA reads TGTGCCACCAGCAGAGATAATGGGGGGAACGAGCAGTACTTC. Translating gives CATSRDNGGNEQYF. The full variable domain, in which reference TRBV15 and TRBJ2-7 provide the parts outside the CDR3, is DAMVIQNPRYQVTQFGKPVTLSCSQTLNHNVMYWYQQKSSQAPKLLFHYYDKDFNNEADTPDNFQSRRPNTSFCFLDIRSPGLGDTAMYLCATSRDNGGNEQYFGPGTRLTVT.

The chain recombines TRBV18 with TRBJ2-5; tentatively, D is TRBD2 (5 bases). The germline V gene encodes CDR1 KGHSH and CDR2 LQKENI. The ends were cut back, 2 bases at V and 5 bases at J, with 15 bases in the middle. This CDR3 contains 15 residues. CDR3 protein: CASSPSERGWETQYF. As DNA, the CDR3 is TGTGCCAGCTCACCAAGTGAACGGGGTTGGGAGACCCAGTACTTC.

CDR3 in DNA: TGTGCCAGTAGTATATTAGGACAGGGAGCGGCTTTCTTT. It is translated as CASSILGQGAAFF. The genes are TRBV19 and TRBJ1-1, with TRBD1 matching over 8 bases. The V and J ends lost 2 bases and 11 bases, in that order; junction bases with no gene match: 7. The germline V gene has CDR1 LNHDA and CDR2 SQIVND (reference sequence). This CDR3 has 13 residues.